The 29 T cell receptor beta chains given below trace back to one sample, sequenced in a study of radiotherapy plus CTLA-4 blockade in lung cancer. Sequenced by immunoSEQ multiplex PCR; TCRdb stores in-frame clones only, minus some. The sample includes roughly 120,000 clones, approximately 84% of them seen just once. Here the sequenced sample was peripheral blood, taken from a patient treated with radiotherapy plus ipilimumab. The receptors were gathered from a human donor with non-small cell lung cancer who had a partial response to radiotherapy plus ipilimumab.

The chain joins TRBV7-2 to TRBJ2-7; no reliable D call. This CDR3 region has 13 residues. Germline V gene sequence: CDR1 SGHTA, CDR2 FQGNSA. Deletions cut 5 bases from V and 2 bases from J, with 10 bases between. The DNA for the CDR3 is TGTGCCAGCAGCAGAGCCACCACCTACGAGCAGTACTTC. It translates to CASSRATTYEQYF.

J is TRBJ1-1 and V is TRBV6-1; D is possibly TRBD1 (6 bases). This CDR3 has 15 amino acids. V lost 8 bases and J 5 bases, leaving 21 bases between the germline ends. Germline CDR1 MNHNS, CDR2 SASEGT. The CDR3 reads CASARQAGAETEAFF. CDR3 bases: TGTGCCAGCGCAAGACAGGCCGGAGCAGAAACTGAAGCTTTCTTT.

The CDR3 DNA reads TGTGCCAGCTCACCGGAGCAGGGACACAGGCAGGGTGAGCAGTTCTTC. Protein product: CASSPEQGHRQGEQFF. V usage is TRBV18 and J usage is TRBJ2-1; D is possibly TRBD1 (6 bases). Germline-derived CDR1 and CDR2 are KGHSH and LQKENI. With 3 bases removed from V and 9 bases from J, the gap between germline ends came to 21 bases. This CDR3 is 16 amino acids long.

The V gene is TRBV27, the J gene TRBJ1-2, with TRBD1 as a possible D gene (5 bases). Trimming removed 5 bases from V and 8 bases from J, with 12 bases in between. The germline CDR1 and CDR2 sequences are MNHEY and SMNVEV (reference sequence). The CDR3 consists of 12 residues. The CDR3 coding sequence is TGTGCCAGCAGTCCCGCGGGGGGGGGCTACACCTTC. Protein product: CASSPAGGGYTF.

This chain uses TRBV10-3 with TRBJ2-7; 11 bases align to TRBD1. V was clipped by 6 bases and J by 6 bases; unmatched bases: 7. The CDR3 totals 14 residues. Germline values: CDR1 ENHRY, CDR2 SYGVKD. The CDR3 DNA reads as TGTGCCATCAGCGGACAGGGGGCGCGACGCGAGCAGTACTTC. Protein: CAISGQGARREQYF.

The chain has TRBV28 and TRBJ1-3; no clear D gene. Germline-derived CDR1 and CDR2 are MDHEN and SYDVKM. Deletions cut 4 bases from V and 5 bases from J, with 12 bases between. CDR3 length equals 14 residues. CDR3 sequence reads: CASSSLGTRNTIYF. DNA for the CDR3: TGTGCCAGCAGTTCTCTGGGTACTAGAAACACCATATATTTT.

The V call is TRBV9, the J call TRBJ2-6; tentatively, D is TRBD1 (5 bases). CDR1 is SGDLS and CDR2 is YYNGEE in the germline V gene. V shed 2 bases and J shed 4 bases, with 13 bases lying between them. The CDR3 loop spans 16 amino acids. CDR3 loop: CASSVTQGAGANVLTF. Written as DNA, the CDR3 is TGTGCCAGCAGCGTCACACAAGGGGCCGGGGCCAACGTCCTGACTTTC.

The rearrangement links TRBV7-2 to TRBJ2-1, with TRBD2 identical over 10 bases. Trimming took 3 bases from V and 7 from J; bases not matched to a gene: 6. Per germline, CDR1 SGHTA and CDR2 FQGNSA. The CDR3 has 15 residues. CDR3 in amino acids: CASSFLAGARNEQFF. The CDR3 DNA is TGTGCCAGCAGCTTCCTAGCGGGAGCTAGGAATGAGCAGTTCTTC.

The count of this clone is one. The CDR3 protein is CASSFGGGRDTQYF. The CDR3 DNA reads as TGCGCCAGCAGCTTTGGAGGGGGCAGGGATACGCAGTATTTT. The chain combines TRBV5-1 with TRBJ2-3, with D maybe TRBD1 (7 bases). The CDR3 extends over 14 amino acids. Trimming stripped 2 bases from V and 6 bases from J, with 13 bases between. Germline CDR1 and CDR2: SGHRS and YFSETQ.

This rearrangement joins TRBV5-6 to TRBJ1-3; weak D call: TRBD1 (6 bases). Germline V gene sequence: CDR1 SGHDT, CDR2 YYEEEE. The CDR3 sequence is 17 residues long. V was clipped by 4 bases and J by 0 bases, with 17 bases between them. The CDR3 sequence is CASSATSTGISGNTIYF. The CDR3 DNA is TGTGCCAGCAGCGCGACCTCGACAGGCATCTCTGGAAACACCATATATTTT.

The chain joins TRBV5-1 to TRBJ2-3; TRBD2 might be the D (5 bases). The germline V and J ends were trimmed by 4 bases and 1 base, with 13 bases remaining between them. The V gene's germline CDR1 is SGHRS and CDR2 YFSETQ. The CDR3 loop spans 15 amino acids. The CDR3 spells CASSTTGIRTDTQYF. As DNA, the CDR3 is TGCGCCAGCAGCACTACGGGGATCCGCACAGATACGCAGTATTTT.

The chain links TRBV13 to TRBJ2-7, with 10 bases matching TRBD1. Trimming cost V 5 bases and J 7 bases; bases outside gene matches: 8. Germline lookup yields CDR1 PRHDT and CDR2 FYEKMQ (reference sequence). The CDR3 totals 14 residues. This CDR3 reads CASSRGQGLGEQYV. DNA of the CDR3: TGTGCCAGCAGCCGGGGACAGGGGTTGGGAGAGCAGTACGTC.

This chain connects TRBV19 to TRBJ2-1, with 15 nucleotides matching TRBD2. CDR1 is LNHDA, CDR2 SQIVND, per germline (reference sequence). The CDR3 is 16 amino acids. After removal of 5 bases from V and 7 bases from J, the junction contained 6 bases not matched to a gene. DNA of the CDR3: TGTGCCAGTAGTGCCGTTGGGACTAGCGGGAGGAATGAGCAGTTCTTC. Amino acids: CASSAVGTSGRNEQFF.

This clone was recorded once. The chain's CDR3 is CASSPKTSTDTQYF. The CDR3 region has the DNA TGTGCCAGCAGTCCAAAGACTTCCACAGATACGCAGTATTTT. The chain combines TRBV27 with TRBJ2-3; D not certain. Trimming removed 5 bases from V and 2 bases from J, with 11 bases in between. Germline V gene data show CDR1 as MNHEY and CDR2 as SMNVEV (reference sequence). This CDR3 is 14 amino acids long.

This chain uses TRBV29-1 with TRBJ2-7; 8 bases match TRBD2. J lost 4 bases, V lost 2 bases, and 4 bases had no gene match. Germline lookup yields CDR1 SQVTM and CDR2 ANQGSEA. CDR3 size: 13 residues. CDR3 in DNA: TGCAGCGTTGAATACGGCGGGGGGTACGAGCAGTACTTC. This sequence encodes CSVEYGGGYEQYF.

The chain is built from TRBV30 and TRBJ1-1; no firm D call. The CDR3 extends over 13 amino acids. Germline V gives CDR1 GTSNPN, CDR2 SVGIG (reference sequence). V lost 0 bases and J 2 bases, leaving 7 bases between the germline ends. The CDR3 coding sequence is TGTGCCTGGAGTGTACTGATCAACACTGAAGCTTTCTTT. Amino acid sequence: CAWSVLINTEAFF.

The genes are TRBV18 and TRBJ1-2; 8 bases are a match to TRBD1. The CDR3 is made up of 18 amino acids. V lost 3 bases to trimming and J lost 7 bases; unmatched junction nucleotides: 19. The V gene's germline CDR1 is KGHSH and CDR2 LQKENI. The CDR3 DNA reads TGTGCCAGCTCACCCGGGACAGGAATCCTCCATGGGGGTTTTGGCTACACCTTC. Amino acid sequence: CASSPGTGILHGGFGYTF.

The genes are TRBV28 and TRBJ2-7; D perhaps matches TRBD2 (5 bases). The V end lost 6 bases, the J end lost 4 bases, and 10 bases lay between the germline ends. The CDR3 loop spans 12 amino acids. From germline, CDR1 is MDHEN and CDR2 SYDVKM. The CDR3 sequence is CASSGSGYEQYV. DNA for the CDR3: TGTGCCAGCAGCGGGTCGGGGTACGAGCAGTACGTC.

The gene calls are TRBV18 and TRBJ1-1; D possibly corresponds to TRBD1 (6 bases). V lost 6 bases and J 4 bases, leaving 21 bases between the germline ends. This CDR3 is 16 amino acids long. Germline V CDR1 and CDR2: KGHSH, LQKENI. CDR3 loop: CASSPGDKGVVTEAFF. DNA of the CDR3: TGTGCCAGCTCGCCAGGGGATAAGGGGGTAGTCACTGAAGCTTTCTTT.

The CDR3, as DNA: TGTGCCAGCAGTCTTGCCCGGGACAGCTCCTACGAGCAGTACTTC. This translates into CASSLARDSSYEQYF. The V call is TRBV6-5, the J call TRBJ2-7, with 7 bases fitting TRBD1. V lost 5 bases and J lost 0; bases outside the gene matches: 7. CDR3 size: 15 residues. Germline V gene sequence: CDR1 MNHEY, CDR2 SVGAGI.

This chain links TRBV4-1 with TRBJ1-2; 10 bases align to TRBD1. CDR1 and CDR2 from the germline V gene are MGHRA and YSYEKL. CDR3 length: 15 residues. V lost 5 bases to trimming and J lost 2 bases; unmatched junction nucleotides: 5. The CDR3 DNA reads as TGCGCCAGCAGCGTTCCGGGACAGGGGAACTATGGCTACACCTTC. Translated: CASSVPGQGNYGYTF.

V gene TRBV7-8 combines with J gene TRBJ1-1; D uncertain. This CDR3 region has 14 residues. Deletions cut 5 bases from V and 8 bases from J, with 18 bases between. Germline values: CDR1 SGHVS, CDR2 FQNEAQ. The CDR3 region is CASSLETGAGEAFF. The CDR3 bases are TGTGCCAGCAGCCTAGAGACGGGTGCGGGAGAAGCTTTCTTT.

The chain joins TRBV7-2 to TRBJ2-1; D gene uncertain. CDR1 and CDR2 (germline): SGHTA, FQGNSA. V was trimmed by 1 base and J by 5 bases, leaving 6 bases between them. This CDR3 is 13 amino acids long. The CDR3 coding sequence is TGTGCCAGCAGCTTAGGTCGGGACAATGAGCAGTTCTTC. Protein product: CASSLGRDNEQFF. The whole variable domain, filled in from reference TRBV7-2 and TRBJ2-1, reads GAGVSQSPSNKVTEKGKDVELRCDPISGHTALYWYRQSLGQGLEFLIYFQGNSAPDKSGLPSDRFSAERTGGSVSTLTIQRTQQEDSAVYLCASSLGRDNEQFFGPGTRLTVL.

This sequence joins TRBV6-5 and TRBJ1-1, with D uncertain. The length of the CDR3 is 14 residues. Trimming shortened V by 6 bases and J by 2 bases, and 13 bases separated the two germline ends. Germline CDR1 MNHEY, CDR2 SVGAGI. The CDR3 loop reads CASSEHKPNTEAFF. The CDR3 DNA follows: TGTGCCAGCAGCGAACATAAACCTAACACTGAAGCTTTCTTT.

V gene TRBV5-6 combines with J gene TRBJ1-4; weak D call: TRBD1 (6 bases). The ends were cut back, 1 base at V and 3 bases at J, with 16 bases in the middle. The CDR3 length is 17 residues. The germline CDR1 and CDR2 sequences are SGHDT and YYEEEE. CDR3 amino acids: CASSLNFADSANEKLFF. The CDR3 region has the DNA TGTGCCAGCAGCTTGAACTTTGCGGACAGCGCTAATGAAAAACTGTTTTTT.

The chain uses TRBV7-2 and TRBJ1-3, with a possible D match to TRBD1 (5 bases). Trimming shortened V by 3 bases and J by 0 bases, and 12 bases separated the two germline ends. The CDR3 sequence is 16 residues long. CDR1 is SGHTA, CDR2 FQGNSA, per germline. In DNA, the CDR3 is TGTGCCAGCAGCTTTCTAGGGGCAAGCTCTGGAAACACCATATATTTT. Translation gives CASSFLGASSGNTIYF.

This clone was detected only once. Here the CDR3 reads CASSASSATQETQYF. The CDR3 DNA reads TGTGCCAGCAGTGCCTCTAGCGCCACCCAAGAGACCCAGTACTTC. The chain links TRBV2 to TRBJ2-5, with a weak D call TRBD2 (6 bases). Trimming stripped 4 bases from V and 1 base from J, with 13 bases between. Germline V gives CDR1 SNHLY, CDR2 FYNNEI. The CDR3 is 15 residues long.

The chain combines TRBV27 with TRBJ1-5; tentatively, D is TRBD1 (5 bases). The CDR3 is 17 residues long. V was clipped by 4 bases and J by 7 bases, with 23 bases between them. CDR1 and CDR2 (germline): MNHEY, SMNVEV (reference sequence). The CDR3 DNA reads TGTGCCAGCAGTTCCTGGACGGTTCTGCAGGGAAAGCAGCCCCAGCATTTT. Protein product: CASSSWTVLQGKQPQHF.

This chain uses TRBV7-9 with TRBJ1-5; a possible D gene is TRBD1 (6 bases). From germline, CDR1 is SEHNR and CDR2 FQNEAQ (reference sequence). CDR3 length: 14 residues. The germline V and J ends were trimmed by 5 bases and 4 bases, with 12 bases remaining between them. Here the CDR3 DNA reads TGTGCCAGCAGCCCAGGGACAATAAATCAGCCCCAGCATTTT. The encoded protein is CASSPGTINQPQHF.